One and the same sample provided the 9 T cell receptor beta chains below, sequenced in a study of blood T cells in healthy people across ages. The second PCR ran roughly 6 to 12 cycles with a sample-barcoded 5' primer and J-beta primers. TCRdb called the 5' RACE reads again in MiXCR, with one record for every CDR3 protein. The data show fewer than 950,000 distinct CDR3 sequences, with roughly 35% seen just once and over 10% held by the top ten. Sequenced: blood. The receptors here all came from a man younger than 35 in good health.

The chain combines TRBV30 with TRBJ1-5; D might be TRBD1 (5 bases). CDR1 is GTSNPN, CDR2 SVGIG, per germline (reference sequence). CDR3 length: 14 amino acids. Trimming pared 2 bases from V and 7 bases from J, leaving 15 bases between. Here the CDR3 DNA reads TGTGCCTGGAGTCTAACGTCAGGGAAACAGCCCCAGCATTTT. This codes for CAWSLTSGKQPQHF.

The rearrangement links TRBV3-1 to TRBJ1-2; tentative D call: TRBD1 (5 bases). Germline lookup yields CDR1 LGHDT and CDR2 YNNKEL (reference sequence). V was shortened by 4 bases and J by 0 bases, with 12 bases between the two germline ends. The CDR3 spans 15 residues. The CDR3 nucleotides read TGTGCCAGCAGCCCGTCAGGGACCACTAACTATGGCTACACCTTC. Translating gives CASSPSGTTNYGYTF.

Only one count was recorded for this clonotype. CDR3 in amino acids: CASSSGEGWWTYGYTF. The CDR3 DNA reads as TGTGCCAGCAGTTCGGGGGAAGGCTGGTGGACCTATGGCTACACCTTC. V is TRBV6-2 or TRBV6-3 and J is TRBJ1-2; perhaps TRBD1 as D (5 bases). CDR1 is MNHEY and CDR2 is SVGEGT in the germline V gene. The V end was cut by 4 bases, the J end by 4 bases, with 19 bases between. This CDR3 is 16 amino acids long.

This clonotype was observed at least ten times. The CDR3 DNA is TGCAGCGTTGAGGAAGGCCCCTACGAGCAGTACTTC. This sequence encodes CSVEEGPYEQYF. The V and J genes are TRBV29-1 and TRBJ2-7, with D uncertain. CDR3 length: 12 amino acids. CDR1 SQVTM and CDR2 ANQGSEA come from the germline V gene. V dropped 3 bases and J dropped 2 bases, with 8 bases sitting between them.

This clonotype came up a few times. V and J are TRBV13 and TRBJ1-4; D is possibly TRBD1 (5 bases). Germline-derived CDR1 and CDR2 are PRHDT and FYEKMQ (reference sequence). Trimming stripped 5 bases from V and 4 bases from J, with 11 bases between. This CDR3 region has 14 residues. In nucleotides, the CDR3 is TGTGCCAGCAGCCCGGGACGGCGTAATGAAAAACTGTTTTTT. Translating it yields CASSPGRRNEKLFF.

On this clonotype: A much larger clone is a single base away; this may be a read error. The chain is built from TRBV4-2 and TRBJ2-6, with D maybe TRBD1 (6 bases). The CDR3 has 18 amino acids. Germline-derived CDR1 and CDR2 are LGHNA and YNFKEQ. The CDR3 loop is CASSPVGHGLSGASVLTF. CDR3 nucleotide sequence: TGTGCCAGCAGTCCTGTGGGACACGGGCTCTCTGGGGCCAGCGTCCTGACTTTC.

In this sample, this clonotype turned up a few times. This chain joins TRBV28 and TRBJ1-6, with D unresolved. Trimming shortened V by 1 base and J by 6 bases, and 16 bases separated the two germline ends. The CDR3 is 17 amino acids. Germline CDR1 MDHEN, CDR2 SYDVKM. The CDR3 nucleotides read TGTGCCAGCAGTTTATCGAACCTTGCGGGGATTAATTCACCCCTCCACTTT. As protein: CASSLSNLAGINSPLHF.

This chain connects TRBV3-1 to TRBJ2-5, with 8 bases that match TRBD2. The CDR3 spans 15 residues. Losses at the gene ends were 0 bases for V and 5 bases for J; bases not matched to a gene: 5. The germline gives CDR1 LGHDT, CDR2 YNNKEL (reference sequence). As DNA, the CDR3 is TGTGCCAGCAGCCAAGACTGGACTAGCCGGGAGACCCAGTACTTC. Encoded protein: CASSQDWTSRETQYF.

The J gene is TRBJ1-1, the V gene TRBV6-6; D uncertain. This CDR3 has 13 amino acids. Germline V CDR1 and CDR2: MNHNY, SVGAGI (reference sequence). Between the trimmed V and J ends, which lost 0 bases and 6 bases, there was a span of 8 bases. The CDR3 nucleotides read TGTGCCAGCAGTTACTCTGCCGGGTCTGAAGCTTTCTTT. As protein: CASSYSAGSEAFF.